Following are 8 T cell receptor beta chains from one sample sequenced in a study of T cell repertoires in cytomegalovirus infection. TCRdb recomputed calls from the reads with MiXCR, one row per CDR3 protein. The sample lists 300,000 to 450,000 distinct CDR3 sequences; about a sixth were seen once. The sequenced material came from PBMCs. Receptor source: a human donor in good health (CMV status not recorded). Some clones in this sample may be carry-over from other donors' samples.

CDR3 sequence reads: CSVPHGPSNEQFF. DNA for the CDR3: TGCAGCGTTCCACACGGTCCCTCGAATGAGCAGTTCTTC. V and J are TRBV29-1 and TRBJ2-1; D is unresolved. This CDR3 spans 13 amino acids. Trimming shortened V by 5 bases and J by 7 bases, and 15 bases separated the two germline ends. Germline loops: CDR1 SQVTM, CDR2 ANQGSEA.

This clonotype was picked up a small number of times. The J gene is TRBJ1-6, the V gene TRBV12-3 or TRBV12-4; 9 bases agree with TRBD1. The ends lost 6 bases at V and 7 bases at J; junction bases unmatched: 10. The CDR3 length is 16 residues. For the CDR3, the DNA is TGTGCCAGCAGCCGTCACCCCGGGACAGGGAATTCACCCCTCCACTTT. Translating gives CASSRHPGTGNSPLHF.

This CDR3 is CASSVGGARGTYEQYF. CDR3 DNA: TGTGCCAGCAGCGTAGGAGGGGCGAGAGGTACCTACGAGCAGTACTTC. V is TRBV9 and J is TRBJ2-7; D tentatively reads TRBD1 or TRBD2 (5 bases each). Germline V gives CDR1 SGDLS, CDR2 YYNGEE. V lost 0 bases and J 2 bases, leaving 15 bases between the germline ends. The CDR3 length is 16 residues.

This chain connects TRBV7-8 to TRBJ1-5, with D maybe TRBD1 (5 bases). Germline V gives CDR1 SGHVS, CDR2 FQNEAQ. V was cut by 3 bases and J by 6 bases, with 18 bases left in between. This CDR3 contains 16 residues. The CDR3 here is CASSFARAGSGQPQHF. DNA of the CDR3: TGTGCCAGCAGCTTCGCCCGCGCAGGGTCAGGTCAGCCCCAGCATTTT.

J is TRBJ2-2 and V is TRBV7-2; D may be TRBD2 (6 bases). The CDR3 contains 15 residues. Germline V CDR1 and CDR2: SGHTA, FQGNSA. V lost 3 bases and J lost 5, with 13 bases in between. This CDR3 reads CASSFDRGRTGELFF. The CDR3 DNA reads TGTGCCAGCAGCTTCGATCGGGGGAGGACCGGGGAGCTGTTTTTT.

The sample holds a few counts of this clonotype. The chain combines TRBV6-1 with TRBJ2-5, with D unclear. Per germline, CDR1 MNHNS and CDR2 SASEGT. V was cut by 0 bases and J by 4 bases, with 3 bases left in between. This CDR3 comprises 12 residues. This chain's CDR3 is CASSEARETQYF. CDR3 DNA: TGTGCCAGCAGTGAAGCGCGAGAGACCCAGTACTTC.

The chain carries TRBV20-1 and TRBJ2-5; TRBD2 matches 7 bases. The J segment lost 5 bases and the V segment lost 4 bases, leaving 10 bases of the junction unmatched. CDR1 is DFQATT, CDR2 SNEGSKA, per germline (reference sequence). The CDR3 is 14 residues long. The DNA of the CDR3 is TGCAGTGCTACGGGAGGATATCCAACGGAGACCCAGTACTTC. Encoded protein: CSATGGYPTETQYF.

This clonotype was observed a few times. The chain links TRBV30 to TRBJ2-3; 7 nucleotides line up with TRBD1. The CDR3 covers 14 residues. The V gene's germline CDR1 is GTSNPN and CDR2 SVGIG (reference sequence). V trimming: 6 bases; J trimming: 0 bases; junction bases outside the gene matches: 6. The CDR3 is CACTQGSSTDTQYF. Here the CDR3 DNA reads TGTGCCTGTACACAGGGGTCTAGCACAGATACGCAGTATTTT. The entire variable domain, with the rest obtained from reference TRBV30 and TRBJ2-3, is as follows: SQTIHQWPATLVQPVGSPLSLECTVEGTSNPNLYWYRQAAGRGLQLLFYSVGIGQISSEVPQNLSASRPQDRQFILSSKKLLLSDSGFYLCACTQGSSTDTQYFGPGTRLTVL.